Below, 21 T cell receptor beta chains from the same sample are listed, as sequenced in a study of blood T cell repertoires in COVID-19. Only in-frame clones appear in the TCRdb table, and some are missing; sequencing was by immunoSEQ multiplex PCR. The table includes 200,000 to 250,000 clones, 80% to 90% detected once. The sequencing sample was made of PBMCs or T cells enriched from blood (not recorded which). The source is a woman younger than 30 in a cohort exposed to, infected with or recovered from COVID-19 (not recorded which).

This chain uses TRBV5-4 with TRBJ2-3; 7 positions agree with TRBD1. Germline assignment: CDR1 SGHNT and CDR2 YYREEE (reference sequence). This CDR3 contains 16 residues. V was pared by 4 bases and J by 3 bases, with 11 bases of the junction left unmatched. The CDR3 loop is CASSPNRGPGTDTQYF. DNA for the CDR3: TGTGCCAGCAGCCCGAACAGGGGTCCTGGGACAGATACGCAGTATTTT.

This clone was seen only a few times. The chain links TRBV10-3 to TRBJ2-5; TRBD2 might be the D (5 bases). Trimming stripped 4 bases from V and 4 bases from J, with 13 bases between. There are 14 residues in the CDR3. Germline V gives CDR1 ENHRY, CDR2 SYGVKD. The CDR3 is CAISAAVGRETQYF. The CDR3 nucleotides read TGTGCCATCAGTGCGGCCGTAGGGAGAGAGACCCAGTACTTC.

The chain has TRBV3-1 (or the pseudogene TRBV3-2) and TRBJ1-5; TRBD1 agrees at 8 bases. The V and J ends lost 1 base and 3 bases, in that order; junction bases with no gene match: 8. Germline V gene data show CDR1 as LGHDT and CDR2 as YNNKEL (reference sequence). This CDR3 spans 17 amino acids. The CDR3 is CASSQVSGGADNQPQHF. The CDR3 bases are TGTGCCAGCAGCCAAGTTTCAGGGGGCGCGGACAATCAGCCCCAGCATTTT.

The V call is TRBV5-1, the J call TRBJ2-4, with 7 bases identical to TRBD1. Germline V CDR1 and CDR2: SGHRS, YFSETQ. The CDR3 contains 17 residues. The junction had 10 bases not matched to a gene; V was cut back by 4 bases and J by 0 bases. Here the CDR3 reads CASSLDRESLAKNIQYF. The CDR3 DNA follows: TGCGCCAGCAGCCTCGACAGGGAGTCACTAGCCAAAAACATTCAGTACTTC.

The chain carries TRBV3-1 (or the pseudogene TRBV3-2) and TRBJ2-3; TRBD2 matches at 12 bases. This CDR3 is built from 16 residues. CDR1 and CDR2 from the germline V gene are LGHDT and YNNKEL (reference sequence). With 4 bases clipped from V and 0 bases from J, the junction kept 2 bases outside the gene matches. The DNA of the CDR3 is TGTGCCAGCAGCCCACTAGCGGGGGGTAGCACAGATACGCAGTATTTT. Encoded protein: CASSPLAGGSTDTQYF.

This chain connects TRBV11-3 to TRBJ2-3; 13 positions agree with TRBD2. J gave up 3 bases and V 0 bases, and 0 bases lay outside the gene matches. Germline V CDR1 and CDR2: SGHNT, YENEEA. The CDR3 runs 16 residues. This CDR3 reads CASSLELAGGTDTQYF. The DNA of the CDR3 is TGTGCCAGCAGCTTAGAACTAGCGGGAGGGACAGATACGCAGTATTTT.

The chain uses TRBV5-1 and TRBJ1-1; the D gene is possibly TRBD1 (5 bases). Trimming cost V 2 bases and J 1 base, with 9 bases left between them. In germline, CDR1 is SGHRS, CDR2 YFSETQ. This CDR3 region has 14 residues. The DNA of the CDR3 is TGCGCCAGCAGCTTCTCGGGGGGGAACACTGAAGCTTTCTTT. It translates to CASSFSGGNTEAFF.

CDR3 in DNA: TGTGCCCTACGGGGACATCATACTTCTAACTATGGCTACACCTTC. Translation: CALRGHHTSNYGYTF. The chain combines TRBV2 with TRBJ1-2, with D tentatively TRBD1 (6 bases). The CDR3 totals 15 residues. V was trimmed by 11 bases and J by 0 bases, leaving 19 bases between them. CDR1 and CDR2 from the germline V gene are SNHLY and FYNNEI.

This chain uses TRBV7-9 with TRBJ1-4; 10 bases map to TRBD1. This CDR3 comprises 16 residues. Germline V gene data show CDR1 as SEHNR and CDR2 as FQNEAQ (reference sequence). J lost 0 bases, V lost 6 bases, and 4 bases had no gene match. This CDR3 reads CASRTGTGATNEKLFF. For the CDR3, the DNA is TGTGCCAGCAGGACCGGGACAGGGGCAACTAATGAAAAACTGTTTTTT.

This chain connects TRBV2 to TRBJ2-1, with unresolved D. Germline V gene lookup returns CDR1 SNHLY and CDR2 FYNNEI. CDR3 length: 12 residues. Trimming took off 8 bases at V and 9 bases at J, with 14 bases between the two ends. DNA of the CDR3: TGTGCCAGCTTTTCGGTGAGCTCTGAGCAGTTCTTC. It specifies CASFSVSSEQFF. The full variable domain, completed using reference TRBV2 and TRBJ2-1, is EPEVTQTPSHQVTQMGQEVILRCVPISNHLYFYWYRQILGQKVEFLVSFYNNEISEKSEIFDDQFSVERPDGSNFTLKIRSTKLEDSAMYFCASFSVSSEQFFGPGTRLTVL.

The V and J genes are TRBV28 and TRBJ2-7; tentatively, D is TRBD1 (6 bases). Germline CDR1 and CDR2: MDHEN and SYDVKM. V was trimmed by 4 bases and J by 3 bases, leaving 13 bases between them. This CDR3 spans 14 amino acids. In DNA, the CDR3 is TGTGCCAGCAGTTCGAACAGGGTTTACTACGAGCAGTACTTC. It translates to CASSSNRVYYEQYF.

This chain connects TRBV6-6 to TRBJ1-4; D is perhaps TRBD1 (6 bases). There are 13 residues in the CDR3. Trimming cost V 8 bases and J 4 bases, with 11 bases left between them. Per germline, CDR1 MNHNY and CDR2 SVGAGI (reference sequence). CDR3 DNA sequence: TGTGCCAGCGGGCAGGGGAGTAATGAAAAACTGTTTTTT. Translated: CASGQGSNEKLFF.

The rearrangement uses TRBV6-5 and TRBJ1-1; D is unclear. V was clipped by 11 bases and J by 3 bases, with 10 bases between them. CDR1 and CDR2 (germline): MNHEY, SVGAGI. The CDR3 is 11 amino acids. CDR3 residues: CAGGRDTEAFF. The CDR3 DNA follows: TGTGCCGGAGGAAGGGACACTGAAGCTTTCTTT.

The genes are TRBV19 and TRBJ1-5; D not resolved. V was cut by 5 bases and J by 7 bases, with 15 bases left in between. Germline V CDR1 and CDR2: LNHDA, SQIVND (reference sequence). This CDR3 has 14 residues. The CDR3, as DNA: TGTGCCAGTAGTCCTCCGCGGGGAAGGCAGCCCCAGCATTTT. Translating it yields CASSPPRGRQPQHF.

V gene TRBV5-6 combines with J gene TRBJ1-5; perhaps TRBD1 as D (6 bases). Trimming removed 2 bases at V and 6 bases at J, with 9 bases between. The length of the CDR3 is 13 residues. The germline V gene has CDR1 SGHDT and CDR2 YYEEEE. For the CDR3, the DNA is TGTGCCAGCAGCTTACAGGGTTTTCAGCCCCAGCATTTT. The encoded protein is CASSLQGFQPQHF.

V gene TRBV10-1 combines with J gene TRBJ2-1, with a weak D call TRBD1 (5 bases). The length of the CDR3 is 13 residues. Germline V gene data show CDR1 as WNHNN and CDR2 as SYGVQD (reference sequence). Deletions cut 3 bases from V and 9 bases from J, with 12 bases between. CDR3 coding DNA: TGCGCCAGCAGTGAATTCGGACAAATTGAGCAGTTCTTC. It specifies CASSEFGQIEQFF.

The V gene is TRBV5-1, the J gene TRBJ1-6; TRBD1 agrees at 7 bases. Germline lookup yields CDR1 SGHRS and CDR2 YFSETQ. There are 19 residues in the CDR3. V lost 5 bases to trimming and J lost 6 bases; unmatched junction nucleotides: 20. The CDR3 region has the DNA TGCGCCAGCAGAGAAGTAGAAGGGGGCCCCAAAGAACTTAATTCACCCCTCCACTTT. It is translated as CASREVEGGPKELNSPLHF.

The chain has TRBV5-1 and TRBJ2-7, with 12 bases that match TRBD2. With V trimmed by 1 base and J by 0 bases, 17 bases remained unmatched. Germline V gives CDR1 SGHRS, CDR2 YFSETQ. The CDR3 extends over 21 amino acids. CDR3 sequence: CASSLKGMASGGARISYEQYF. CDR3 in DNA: TGCGCCAGCAGCTTGAAAGGTATGGCTAGCGGGGGGGCGAGGATCTCCTACGAGCAGTACTTC. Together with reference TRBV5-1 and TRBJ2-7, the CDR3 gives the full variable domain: KAGVTQTPRYLIKTRGQQVTLSCSPISGHRSVSWYQQTPGQGLQFLFEYFSETQRNKGNFPGRFSGRQFSNSRSEMNVSTLELGDSALYLCASSLKGMASGGARISYEQYFGPGTRLTVT.

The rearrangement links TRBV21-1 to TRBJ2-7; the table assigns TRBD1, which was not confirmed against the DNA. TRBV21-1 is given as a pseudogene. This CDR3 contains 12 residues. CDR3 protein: CASSRDRTGQYF. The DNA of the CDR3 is TGTGCCAGCAGCCGGGACAGGACAGGGCAGTACTTC.

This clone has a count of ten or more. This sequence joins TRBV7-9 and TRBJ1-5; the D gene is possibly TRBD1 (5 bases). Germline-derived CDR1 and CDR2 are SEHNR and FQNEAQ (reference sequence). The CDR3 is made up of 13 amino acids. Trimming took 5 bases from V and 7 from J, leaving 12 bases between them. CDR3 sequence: CASSTGQGQPQHF. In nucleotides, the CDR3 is TGTGCCAGCAGCACCGGTCAGGGCCAGCCCCAGCATTTT.

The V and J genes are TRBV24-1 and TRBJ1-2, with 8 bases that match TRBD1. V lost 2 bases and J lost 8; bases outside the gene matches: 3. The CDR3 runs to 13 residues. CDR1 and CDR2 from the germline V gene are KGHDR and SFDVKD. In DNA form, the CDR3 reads TGTGCCACCAGTGATTCAGGGGGCGCGGGCTACACCTTC. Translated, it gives CATSDSGGAGYTF.